These 31 T cell receptor beta chains were all obtained from the same sample, sequenced in a study of response to subunit inactivated influenza vaccine (dated by TCRdb to the late 2010s). Libraries were made using RT-PCR. The instrument given in TCRdb is Illumina HiSeq 2500. TCRdb trimmed the raw reads at Q25, called clones with MiXCR and kept productive beta chains. Entries that share a CDR3 protein sequence are merged under the most common genes and DNA. The sample table contains about 500,000 distinct CDR3 sequences; only one count was recorded for 16% of them. The ten largest clones add up to less than 4% of the sample. The sample in question was CD4+ T cells sorted from PBMCs, obtained around 25 months after vaccination. These receptors were collected from a man aged 45 to 70 who received an inactivated influenza vaccine. Donor details come from another sample of the same person, matched by shared clones.

This clonotype was seen at least ten times. The chain is built from TRBV15 and TRBJ2-2, with 7 positions matching TRBD1. Germline CDR1 and CDR2: LNHNV and YYDKDF (reference sequence). The V and J ends lost 1 base and 1 base, in that order; junction bases with no gene match: 0. CDR3 length equals 15 residues. CDR3 loop: CATSRGQGNTGELFF. The CDR3, as DNA: TGTGCCACCAGCAGAGGACAGGGGAACACCGGGGAGCTGTTTTTT.

The V and J genes are TRBV20-1 and TRBJ2-7; perhaps TRBD1 as D (6 bases). Germline lookup yields CDR1 DFQATT and CDR2 SNEGSKA (reference sequence). V was trimmed by 1 base and J by 4 bases, leaving 17 bases between them. The CDR3 extends over 15 amino acids. The chain's CDR3 is CSARGPGARTYEQYF. DNA of the CDR3: TGCAGTGCTAGAGGGCCAGGGGCTAGGACTTACGAGCAGTACTTC.

This clonotype was detected a few times. The V gene is TRBV7-8, the J gene TRBJ1-5; the match to TRBD1 covers 10 bases. The CDR3 covers 17 residues. In germline, CDR1 is SGHVS, CDR2 FQNEAQ. The V and J ends lost 5 bases and 0 bases, in that order; junction bases with no gene match: 7. The CDR3 spells CASSTGQGSPSNQPQHF. The CDR3 nucleotides are TGTGCCAGCAGCACGGGACAGGGGTCCCCTAGCAATCAGCCCCAGCATTTT.

This clonotype was counted at least ten times. This chain connects TRBV6-1 to TRBJ2-7; 9 bases fit TRBD1. Germline CDR1 and CDR2: MNHNS and SASEGT. This CDR3 has 14 amino acids. V lost 6 bases to trimming and J lost 5 bases; unmatched junction nucleotides: 8. In DNA, the CDR3 is TGTGCCAGCAGCTCCGGCCGGACAGGGGACGAGCAGTACTTC. Its protein is CASSSGRTGDEQYF.

Of note for this clonotype: This may arise from a read error, as a much more abundant clone is one base away. This sequence joins TRBV12-3 or TRBV12-4 and TRBJ1-3; no definite D call. The CDR3 spans 15 residues. The germline V and J ends were trimmed by 5 bases and 2 bases, with 13 bases remaining between them. CDR3 in DNA: TGTGCCAGCAGTCCCATGGGATTCCCTGGAAACACCATATATTTT. It specifies CASSPMGFPGNTIYF.

This clonotype was observed at least ten times. The V call is TRBV12-3 or TRBV12-4, the J call TRBJ2-1, with 10 bases that match TRBD1. V was pared by 2 bases and J by 7 bases, with 11 bases of the junction left unmatched. This CDR3 spans 17 amino acids. CDR3 DNA: TGTGCCAGCAGTTTACCCATGGACAGGGGGATTATTAATGAGCAGTTCTTC. This codes for CASSLPMDRGIINEQFF.

J is TRBJ1-3 and V is TRBV10-3, with D perhaps matching TRBD1 (6 bases). The germline V and J ends were trimmed by 6 bases and 0 bases, with 15 bases remaining between them. Germline V CDR1 and CDR2: ENHRY, SYGVKD. This CDR3 contains 16 residues. CDR3 region: CAIRELTGNSGNTIYF. The CDR3 coding sequence is TGTGCCATCAGGGAACTGACAGGCAACTCTGGAAACACCATATATTTT.

This clonotype was observed a few times. This chain connects TRBV4-3 to TRBJ1-5, with D tentatively TRBD1 (5 bases). V lost 4 bases, J lost 1 base, and 11 bases lay in between. The CDR3 extends over 15 amino acids. Germline V gives CDR1 LGHNA, CDR2 YSLEER. The CDR3: CASSPWQGSNQPQHF. CDR3 sequence (DNA): TGCGCCAGCAGCCCTTGGCAGGGAAGCAATCAGCCCCAGCATTTT.

In the case of this clonotype: The junction does not match germline at one end; this may be a read error. CDR3 nucleotide sequence: TGTGCCCGCAGTTTAGCACCCTCCGGGAACCTTAGGGCCAACGTCCTGACTTTC. Residues: CARSLAPSGNLRANVLTF. The chain joins TRBV12-3 or TRBV12-4 to TRBJ2-6; D is possibly TRBD2 (5 bases). The CDR3 totals 18 residues.

This clonotype was found a few times. The gene calls are TRBV20-1 and TRBJ2-7, with TRBD1 matching 7 bases. CDR3 length: 15 amino acids. Looked up from germline, CDR1 is DFQATT and CDR2 is SNEGSKA (reference sequence). V gave up 2 bases and J gave up 5 bases; unmatched junction bases: 12. CDR3 loop: CSARSQGLNWNEQYF. CDR3 DNA: TGCAGTGCTAGATCACAGGGGTTGAACTGGAACGAGCAGTACTTC.

The V gene is TRBV25-1, the J gene TRBJ1-2, with 7 bases fitting TRBD1. J lost 5 bases, V lost 4 bases, and 13 bases had no gene match. The CDR3 covers 16 residues. In germline, CDR1 is MGHDK, CDR2 SYGVNS. The CDR3 region is CASSAPRGQGGYGYTF. The CDR3 DNA reads as TGTGCCAGCAGTGCCCCCCGTGGGCAGGGGGGGTATGGCTACACCTTC.

V and J are TRBV12-3 or TRBV12-4 and TRBJ2-3; 8 bases map to TRBD1. This CDR3 is built from 13 residues. The V segment lost 7 bases and the J segment 1 base; nucleotides outside the gene matches: 1. CDR3 amino acids: CASKDRGTDTQYF. CDR3 DNA: TGTGCCAGCAAGGACAGGGGCACAGATACGCAGTATTTT.

Ten or more counts support this clonotype. The rearrangement joins TRBV7-2 to TRBJ2-7; D may be TRBD1 (6 bases). CDR3 size: 13 residues. Germline-derived CDR1 and CDR2 are SGHTA and FQGNSA. Trimming shortened V by 3 bases and J by 3 bases, and 9 bases separated the two germline ends. The CDR3: CASSFGQNYEQYF. CDR3 in DNA: TGTGCCAGCAGCTTCGGACAGAACTACGAGCAGTACTTC.

In its sample, this clonotype was seen many times. The CDR3: CASSYRRRTDTQYF. Here the CDR3 DNA reads TGTGCCAGCAGTTATCGAAGACGCACAGATACGCAGTATTTT. This sequence joins TRBV6-5 and TRBJ2-3; no firm D call. This CDR3 spans 14 amino acids. Germline V CDR1 and CDR2: MNHEY, SVGAGI. With 3 bases removed from V and 1 base from J, the gap between germline ends came to 8 bases.

This clonotype has just a few counts. The chain links TRBV7-2 to TRBJ2-1; TRBD2 agrees at 10 bases. Germline V gives CDR1 SGHTA, CDR2 FQGNSA. J lost 8 bases, V lost 1 base, and 8 bases had no gene match. This CDR3 region has 16 residues. The CDR3 reads CASSLVPASGGYEQFF. CDR3 nucleotide sequence: TGTGCCAGCAGCTTAGTCCCCGCTAGCGGGGGATATGAGCAGTTCTTC.

The sample holds a few counts of this clonotype. V gene TRBV10-3 combines with J gene TRBJ1-2; D unresolved. The CDR3 has 17 residues. CDR1 is ENHRY and CDR2 is SYGVKD in the germline V gene. Trimming stripped 0 bases from V and 8 bases from J, with 22 bases between. CDR3 sequence (DNA): TGTGCCATCAGTGAGTCGAGCCTCAGTGTAGGAGGGCACGGCTACACCTTC. This sequence encodes CAISESSLSVGGHGYTF.

In this sample, this clonotype turned up a few times. This chain links TRBV7-9 with TRBJ2-7, with 10 bases lining up with TRBD2. The CDR3 length is 17 residues. The V gene's germline CDR1 is SEHNR and CDR2 FQNEAQ (reference sequence). Unmatched junction bases numbered 12, after V lost 5 bases and J lost 2 bases. The CDR3 loop is CASSPSTRLAGTYEQYF. The CDR3 DNA reads as TGTGCCAGCAGCCCCTCCACCCGACTAGCGGGTACCTACGAGCAGTACTTC.

The chain uses TRBV3-1 and TRBJ1-2; weak D call: TRBD1 (6 bases). CDR3 length: 13 residues. Germline CDR1 LGHDT, CDR2 YNNKEL (reference sequence). The V and J ends lost 4 bases and 8 bases respectively, with 14 bases between them. This CDR3 is CASSREQGNGYTF. The CDR3 coding sequence is TGTGCCAGCAGCCGAGAACAGGGTAACGGCTACACCTTC.

This clonotype was observed many times. The rearrangement joins TRBV18 to TRBJ2-3; D possibly corresponds to TRBD1 (7 bases). From germline, CDR1 is KGHSH and CDR2 LQKENI. Trimming pared 4 bases from V and 2 bases from J, leaving 13 bases between. This CDR3 has 15 amino acids. The CDR3: CASSRGGQVTDTQYF. The DNA for the CDR3 is TGTGCCAGCTCACGGGGAGGACAGGTCACAGATACGCAGTATTTT. Combining the CDR3 with reference TRBV18 and TRBJ2-3 gives the whole variable domain NAGVMQNPRHLVRRRGQEARLRCSPMKGHSHVYWYRQLPEEGLKFMVYLQKENIIDESGMPKERFSAEFPKEGPSILRIQQVVRGDSAAYFCASSRGGQVTDTQYFGPGTRLTVL.

This clonotype was detected a few times. The CDR3 sequence: CASSQPGQGKNEQFF. The CDR3, as DNA: TGTGCCAGCAGTCAACCGGGACAGGGTAAGAATGAGCAGTTCTTC. The chain recombines TRBV6-1 with TRBJ2-1; 9 nucleotides line up with TRBD1. Germline V CDR1 and CDR2: MNHNS, SASEGT. V shed 5 bases, J shed 7 bases, and the junction held 9 bases outside the gene matches. CDR3 size: 15 residues.

V gene TRBV7-8 combines with J gene TRBJ2-1; perhaps D is TRBD1 or TRBD2 (5 bases each). There are 15 residues in the CDR3. Germline V gene data show CDR1 as SGHVS and CDR2 as FQNEAQ. Deletions cut 5 bases from V and 4 bases from J, with 15 bases between. As DNA, the CDR3 is TGTGCCAGCAGCCCAGGCCCGGGACGGTACAATGAGCAGTTCTTC. It yields the protein CASSPGPGRYNEQFF.

In this sample, this clonotype turned up a few times. The CDR3 protein is CASSVRAGAGSSYNEQFF. For the CDR3, the DNA is TGTGCCAGCAGTGTCCGGGCTGGTGCAGGGAGCTCCTACAATGAGCAGTTCTTC. This chain joins TRBV6-4 and TRBJ2-1; either TRBD1 or TRBD2 may fit D (5 bases each). The CDR3 totals 18 residues. The germline V gene encodes CDR1 MRHNA and CDR2 SNTAGT. Trimming pared 4 bases from V and 0 bases from J, leaving 19 bases between.

The sample holds a few counts of this clonotype. The chain links TRBV20-1 to TRBJ2-7, with D perhaps given as TRBD1 or TRBD2 (5 bases each). CDR1 and CDR2 from the germline V gene are DFQATT and SNEGSKA (reference sequence). The CDR3 is 10 residues long. CDR3 bases: TGCAGCGTGGGACGCTACGAGCAGTACTTC. It specifies CSVGRYEQYF.

In this sample, this clonotype turned up a few times. The V gene is TRBV10-3, the J gene TRBJ2-3; D might be TRBD2 (5 bases). Germline V CDR1 and CDR2: ENHRY, SYGVKD. Trimming took 10 bases from V and 2 from J, leaving 13 bases between them. The CDR3 totals 13 residues. CDR3 coding DNA: TGTGCCACCCAGCCGGGAACCACAGATACGCAGTATTTT. Its translation is CATQPGTTDTQYF.

This clonotype was seen more than once but under ten times. This sequence joins TRBV29-1 and TRBJ1-1, with TRBD1 identical over 9 bases. The CDR3 spans 12 residues. The ends lost 5 bases at V and 8 bases at J; junction bases unmatched: 6. Per the germline V gene, CDR1 is SQVTM and CDR2 is ANQGSEA. The CDR3 nucleotides read TGCAGCGTTTCGACACAGGGGGCCGAAGCTTTCTTT. This gives the protein CSVSTQGAEAFF.

This clonotype was seen more than once but under ten times. DNA of the CDR3: TGCAGCGTTGACGGATCGCGCGACGAGCAGTACTTC. Encoded protein: CSVDGSRDEQYF. The V gene is TRBV29-1, the J gene TRBJ2-7; D remains ambiguous. Germline loops: CDR1 SQVTM, CDR2 ANQGSEA. The CDR3 is 12 residues long. Deletions cut 3 bases from V and 5 bases from J, with 11 bases between.

The chain links TRBV20-1 to TRBJ1-2; the D gene is possibly TRBD1 (6 bases). V lost 5 bases and J lost 2, with 15 bases in between. The CDR3 totals 14 residues. Germline values: CDR1 DFQATT, CDR2 SNEGSKA (reference sequence). The chain's CDR3 is CSARLTGGNYGYTF. CDR3 bases: TGCAGTGCTCGACTAACCGGGGGCAACTATGGCTACACCTTC.

This clonotype was seen only a few times. The chain carries TRBV11-2 and TRBJ2-3, with TRBD1 as a possible D gene (5 bases). The CDR3 is 15 amino acids. With 5 bases removed from V and 0 bases from J, the gap between germline ends came to 12 bases. Germline loops: CDR1 SGHAT, CDR2 FQNNGV. CDR3 loop: CASSLQGISTDTQYF. DNA for the CDR3: TGTGCCAGCAGCCTCCAGGGAATTAGCACAGATACGCAGTATTTT.

The sample holds many counts of this clonotype. The chain carries TRBV11-2 and TRBJ2-1; 9 bases are shared with TRBD2. V trimming: 1 base; J trimming: 2 bases; junction bases outside the gene matches: 9. CDR1 SGHAT and CDR2 FQNNGV come from the germline V gene. CDR3 length: 18 amino acids. The CDR3 is CASSLVGGGAPPYNEQFF. The CDR3 coding sequence is TGTGCCAGCAGCTTAGTTGGCGGGGGGGCCCCTCCCTACAATGAGCAGTTCTTC.

A few counts support this clonotype. The chain employs TRBV5-1 and TRBJ2-7; no definite D call. CDR1 and CDR2 (germline): SGHRS, YFSETQ. The ends were cut back, 0 bases at V and 1 base at J, with 14 bases in the middle. The length of the CDR3 is 16 residues. The DNA for the CDR3 is TGCGCCAGCAGCTTGGCCGGTAGGGTTGGATCCTACGAGCAGTACTTC. Protein product: CASSLAGRVGSYEQYF.

This clonotype was observed a handful of times. The CDR3 region has the DNA TGTGCCAGCAGCTTGGGCAAGACTAGCGGGAGTTTAGATGAGCAGTTCTTC. Translating it yields CASSLGKTSGSLDEQFF. This chain connects TRBV5-8 to TRBJ2-1; 12 bases fit TRBD2. After removal of 0 bases from V and 8 bases from J, the junction contained 9 bases not matched to a gene. CDR1 and CDR2 (germline): SGHTS, YDEGEE. CDR3 length equals 17 residues.